This T cell receptor beta chain was sequenced in a study of blood T cell repertoires in COVID-19. Overall study context: Sources were T cells, B-cell-depleted T cells, or PBMCs; the material itself was cDNA or gDNA.

The participants were between about 18 and 89 years old and came from about two dozen US areas. CDR3 size: 13 residues. Germline loops: CDR1 SQVTM, CDR2 ANQGSEA. Trimming removed 7 bases at V and 0 bases at J, with 12 bases between. Authors' analysis steps: Amplified reference gene primers provided the basis for estimating nucleated cell counts. The assay was immunoSEQ multiplex PCR, and TCRdb's table has in-frame clones only and misses some. The DNA was the basis for D and trimming; V, J and clone size are from that table. The sample contains 150,000 to 200,000 clones, around three quarters of which appear only once.

The sequenced sample was PBMCs or T cells enriched from blood (not recorded which). This TCR was recovered from a woman in her 50s with acute COVID-19. This chain uses TRBV29-1 with TRBJ1-2, with D maybe TRBD1 (6 bases). The CDR3, as DNA: TGCAGCGCCCTGACAGGATCTAACTATGGCTACACCTTC. Translated, it gives CSALTGSNYGYTF. Based on the CDR3 plus reference TRBV29-1 and TRBJ1-2, the full variable domain is SAVISQKPSRDICQRGTSLTIQCQVDSQVTMMFWYRQQPGQSLTLIATANQGSEATYESGFVIDKFPISRPNLTFSTLTVSNMSPEDSSIYLCSALTGSNYGYTFGSGTRLTVV.